The present entry profiles one T cell receptor (beta chain) with its context. What this receptor recognizes is not known. Base-call qualities are not available, and no considerably larger clone is one nucleotide away. Spanning cysteine to phenylalanine, the CDR3 consists of 12 amino acids. Solely the CDR3 DNA is kept, with 36 bases framed from the first base. Reading the germline V gene gives CDR1 KGHDR and CDR2 SFDVKD. V was cut back by 0 bases and J by 4 bases, leaving a gap of 1 base between them. The library was made by 5' RACE. Sequencer: Illumina HiSeq 2500. A second PCR of about 7 to 12 cycles was performed with a sample-barcoded 5' primer and a J-beta primer mix. A unique molecular identifier was introduced onto each TCR beta cDNA molecule by a template-switch 5' adaptor carrying 12 random nucleotides. At least 3 million CDR3-containing paired-end reads were obtained from each sample. The Mint cDNA synthesis kit, primed by a TRBC-specific oligonucleotide, was used to synthesize first-strand cDNA from all RNA. Following uracil-DNA glycosylase treatment, all cDNA underwent a first 18-cycle PCR with the universal primers M1SS and BC2_uni_R. Turning to the authors' computational methods: Each sample was normalized by randomly selecting 1 million high-quality reads, each carrying a distinct molecular identifier. Instead of being binned into consensus sequences, reads that shared molecular identifiers were thrown out. MiTCR, set to a Q25 quality threshold and the strictest error-elimination algorithm, was used for CDR3 identification, clonotype clustering and error correction. A nonparametric unseen species model with Euler transformation was used to estimate a lower bound on total TCR beta diversity. TCRdb reprocessed the public reads (quality trimming at Q25 with fastp, clone calling with MiXCR) and kept in-frame beta chains. Rows with one shared CDR3 protein collapse into an entry with the most common genes and DNA. In this record, the V and J calls reflect TCRdb's handling and not the investigators' own analysis. This sample gives around 580,000 distinct CDR3 sequences in total; 40% to 55% of them show up just once. The ten largest clones add up to roughly 25% of the sample.

The sample is drawn from a study of blood T cells in healthy people across ages (dated by TCRdb to about 2015). Describing the broader study: Template switching captured roughly one uniquely barcoded TCR beta cDNA molecule per two T cells in model experiments. The study analyzed two additional independent replicas of 1 million unique cDNA reads from the same blood draw for two donors, one aged 18 to 30 and one aged 80 or older. To track age-related changes in TCR beta repertoire diversity, the study relied on deep sequencing normalized with unique cDNA molecular identifiers. Donors were grouped into four age groups: young (average about 15 years), middle-aged (around 39), aged (62) and long-lived (just over 80). Donors of different ages were randomly distributed across sequencing lanes to avoid experimental bias. Paper-wide results and their limitations: Because donor CMV infection status was unknown, age-related changes in expanded clonotypes were potentially confounded. There was a strong correlation between observed TCR beta diversity and the percentage of naive T cells measured by flow cytometry. Observed TCR beta diversity per million T cells fell roughly linearly with age, and a significant reduction was already apparent by age roughly 40. Total diversity estimates from one million sequenced T cells were considered lower bounds and underestimates. Bulk unsorted PBMC profiling prevented conclusive comparison of naive and antigen-experienced compartments. Compared with the aged group, the long-lived group had more naive CD4+ T cells, fewer expanded clones and increased TCR diversity, suggesting age selection.

Donors were around 37 systemically healthy Caucasian individuals from Russia aged roughly 6 to 100 years. Ten milliliters of peripheral blood were drawn from each donor into EDTA-treated Vacutainer tubes. Ficoll-Paque density-gradient centrifugation was used to isolate PBMCs, with at least 6.5 million per sample. Trizol reagent was used to extract total RNA from the PBMCs, yielding at least 6 micrograms per sample. The percentages of naive CD45RAhigh/CD27high T cells were determined by flow cytometry on a PBMC aliquot from every donor. This TCR derives from a man older than 75 in good health. This chain is built from TRBV24-1 and TRBJ2-3; confidence is insufficient to name the D gene. The sequenced sample was blood. The CDR3: CATSDLSDTQYF. The DNA is TGTGCCACCAGTGATTTGTCAGATACGCAGTATTTT.